This TCR beta chain was identified during a study of blood T cell repertoires in COVID-19. Study details: Material from acute and convalescent COVID-19 was sourced from the United States, Italy and Spain.

From germline, CDR1 is KGHDR and CDR2 SFDVKD. This CDR3 region has 13 residues. The V gene lost 5 bases and the J gene lost 4 bases, with 11 bases spanning the gap. Authors' processing steps: The authors estimated nucleated cell counts from reference gene primer amplification. Profiling relied on immunoSEQ multiplex PCR, and the TCRdb table lists in-frame clones only, not all of them. The V and J calls and the clone size are those of that table, but D and trimming were determined from the DNA. The sample has about 310,000 clones; around 87% are singletons. Sample: peripheral blood. The TCR was taken from a woman aged 50 to 60 who had recovered from COVID-19. The chain recombines TRBV24-1 with TRBJ2-7, with D maybe TRBD1 (5 bases). The CDR3 here is CATSGQSPYEQYF. In DNA, the CDR3 is TGTGCCACCAGTGGACAGAGTCCGTACGAGCAGTACTTC.